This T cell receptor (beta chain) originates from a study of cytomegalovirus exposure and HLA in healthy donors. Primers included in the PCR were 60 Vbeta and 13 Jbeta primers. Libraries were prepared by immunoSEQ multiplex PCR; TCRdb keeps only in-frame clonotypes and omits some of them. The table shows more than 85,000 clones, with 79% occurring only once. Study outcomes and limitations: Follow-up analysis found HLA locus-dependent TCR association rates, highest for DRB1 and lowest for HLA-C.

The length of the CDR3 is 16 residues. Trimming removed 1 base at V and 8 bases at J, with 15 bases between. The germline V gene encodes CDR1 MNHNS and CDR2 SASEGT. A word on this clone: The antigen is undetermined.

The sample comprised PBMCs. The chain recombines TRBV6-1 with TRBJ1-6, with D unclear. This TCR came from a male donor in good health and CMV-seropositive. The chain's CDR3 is CASSEGGRGTYSPLHF. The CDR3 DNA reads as TGTGCCAGCAGTGAAGGTGGGAGAGGCACCTATTCACCCCTCCACTTT.